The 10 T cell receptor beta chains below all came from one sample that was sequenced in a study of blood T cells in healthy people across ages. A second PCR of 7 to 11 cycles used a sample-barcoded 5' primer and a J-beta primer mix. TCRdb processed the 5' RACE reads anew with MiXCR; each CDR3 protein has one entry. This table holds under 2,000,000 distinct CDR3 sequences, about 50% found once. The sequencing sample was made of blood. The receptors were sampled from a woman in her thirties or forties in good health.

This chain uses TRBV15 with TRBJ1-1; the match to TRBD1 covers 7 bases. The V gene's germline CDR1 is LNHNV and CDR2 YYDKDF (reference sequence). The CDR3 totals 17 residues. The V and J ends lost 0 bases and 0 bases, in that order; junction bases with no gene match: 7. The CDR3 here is CATSRDILGQLNTEAFF. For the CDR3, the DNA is TGTGCCACCAGCAGAGATATTTTGGGACAGCTGAACACTGAAGCTTTCTTT.

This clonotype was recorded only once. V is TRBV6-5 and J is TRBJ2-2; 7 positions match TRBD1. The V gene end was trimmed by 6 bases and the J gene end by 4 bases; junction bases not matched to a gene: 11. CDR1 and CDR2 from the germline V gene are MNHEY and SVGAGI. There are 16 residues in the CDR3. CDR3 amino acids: CASRERGGASTGELFF. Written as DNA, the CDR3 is TGTGCCAGCAGGGAGAGAGGGGGCGCCAGCACCGGGGAGCTGTTTTTT.

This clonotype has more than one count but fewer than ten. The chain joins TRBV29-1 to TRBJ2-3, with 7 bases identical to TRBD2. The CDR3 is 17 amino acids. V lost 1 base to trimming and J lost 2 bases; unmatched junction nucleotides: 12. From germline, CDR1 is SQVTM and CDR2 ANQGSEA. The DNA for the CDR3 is TGCAGCGTTGAAGGACGTCTAGCGGAGACCAACACAGATACGCAGTATTTT. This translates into CSVEGRLAETNTDTQYF.

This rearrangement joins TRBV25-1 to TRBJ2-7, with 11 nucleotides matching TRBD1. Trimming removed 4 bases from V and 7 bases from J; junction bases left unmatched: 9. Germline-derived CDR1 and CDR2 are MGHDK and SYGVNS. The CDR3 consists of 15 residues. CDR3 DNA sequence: TGTGCCAGCAGTGTAACCGGGACAGGGGGACTGGAGCAGTACTTC. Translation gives CASSVTGTGGLEQYF.

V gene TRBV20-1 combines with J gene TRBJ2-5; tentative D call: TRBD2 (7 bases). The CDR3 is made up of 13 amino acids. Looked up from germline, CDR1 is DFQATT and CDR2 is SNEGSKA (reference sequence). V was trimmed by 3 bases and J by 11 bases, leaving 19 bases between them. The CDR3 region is CSASGGPTNEQYF. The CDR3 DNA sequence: TGCAGTGCTAGCGGGGGGCCTACAAATGAGCAGTACTTC.

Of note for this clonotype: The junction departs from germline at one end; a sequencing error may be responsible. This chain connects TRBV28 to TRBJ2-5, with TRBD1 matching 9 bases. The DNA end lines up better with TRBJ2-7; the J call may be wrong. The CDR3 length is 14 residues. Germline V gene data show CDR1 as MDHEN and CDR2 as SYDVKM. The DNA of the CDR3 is TGCGCCAGCAGTACGGGACAGGGCCTATGCGAGCAGTACTTC. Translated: CASSTGQGLCEQYF.

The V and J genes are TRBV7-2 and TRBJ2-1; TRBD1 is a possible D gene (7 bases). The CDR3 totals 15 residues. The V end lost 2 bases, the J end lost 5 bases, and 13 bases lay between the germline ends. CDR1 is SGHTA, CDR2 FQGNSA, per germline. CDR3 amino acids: CASSLRGLANNEQFF. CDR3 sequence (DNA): TGTGCCAGCAGCTTAAGGGGGCTAGCGAACAATGAGCAGTTCTTC. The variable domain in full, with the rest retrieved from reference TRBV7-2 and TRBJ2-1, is GAGVSQSPSNKVTEKGKDVELRCDPISGHTALYWYRQSLGQGLEFLIYFQGNSAPDKSGLPSDRFSAERTGGSVSTLTIQRTQQEDSAVYLCASSLRGLANNEQFFGPGTRLTVL.

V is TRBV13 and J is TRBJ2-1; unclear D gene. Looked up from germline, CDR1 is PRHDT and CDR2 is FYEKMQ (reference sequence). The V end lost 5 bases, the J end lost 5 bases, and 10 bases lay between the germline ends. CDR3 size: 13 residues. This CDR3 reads CASSPNSDNEQFF. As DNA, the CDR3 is TGTGCCAGCAGCCCAAACAGCGACAATGAGCAGTTCTTC.

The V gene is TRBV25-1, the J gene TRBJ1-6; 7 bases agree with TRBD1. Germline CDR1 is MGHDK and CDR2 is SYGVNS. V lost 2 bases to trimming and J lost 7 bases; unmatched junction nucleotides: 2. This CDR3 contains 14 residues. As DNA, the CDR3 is TGTGCCAGCAGTGAAGGGGGACAGAATTCACCCCTCCACTTT. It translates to CASSEGGQNSPLHF.

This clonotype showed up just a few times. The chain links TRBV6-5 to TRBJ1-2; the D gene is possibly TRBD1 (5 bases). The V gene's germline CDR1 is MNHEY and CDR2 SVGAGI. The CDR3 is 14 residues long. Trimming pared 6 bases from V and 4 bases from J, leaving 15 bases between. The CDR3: CASRPPGPFYGYTF. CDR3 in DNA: TGTGCCAGCAGGCCCCCGGGACCCTTCTATGGCTACACCTTC.